A selection of T cell receptor beta chains follows, all from one sample in a study of blood T cell repertoires in COVID-19. Method: immunoSEQ multiplex PCR; TCRdb's copy keeps in-frame clones and lacks some. The sample holds about 130,000 clones, approximately 85% seen once. The sample comprised peripheral blood. These receptors all stem from a woman older than 75 with acute or convalescent COVID-19. CDR3s include the opening cysteine and the closing phenylalanine or tryptophan. A D gene is named only where the DNA matches it firmly. Clone size is not always given. Where it is, it says once, few, many or a class for expanded clones.

d_gene | j_gene | abundance | v_gene | CDR3nt | CDR3aa
NA | TRBJ1-6 | NA | TRBV5-1 | TGCGCCAGCAGCTTTGTTGAAGGGGGCTCCTATAATTCACCCCTCCACTTT | CASSFVEGGSYNSPLHF
TRBD1 | TRBJ1-5 | NA | TRBV7-2 | TGTGCCAGCAGCCGGGACAGAATACAGCCCCAGCATTTT | CASSRDRIQPQHF
NA | TRBJ1-3 | NA | TRBV7-8 | TGTGCCAGCAGCTTAGCGTATGGAGTCGCCGTCTCTGGAAACACCATATATTTT | CASSLAYGVAVSGNTIYF
NA | TRBJ1-1 | NA | TRBV19 | TGTGCCAGTAGTAGCCATAAGGGGGTGAACACTGAAGCTTTCTTT | CASSSHKGVNTEAFF
NA | TRBJ2-2 | once | TRBV5-1 | TGCGCCAGCAGCTTGTTGGCAGGGGTGTCGAACGGGGAGCTGTTTTTT | CASSLLAGVSNGELFF
TRBD2 | TRBJ2-5 | NA | TRBV2 | TGTGCCAGCAGTACACTAAGCGGGGTAATCGAGACCCAGTACTTC | CASSTLSGVIETQYF
NA | TRBJ1-4 | NA | TRBV19 | TGTGCCAGTAGTACTGCCGAGACAGCAGATTATGAAAAACTGTTTTTT | CASSTAETADYEKLFF
NA | TRBJ1-4 | NA | TRBV29-1 | TGCAGCGTTGAAGAGTCGAGTGAAAAACTGTTTTTT | CSVEESSEKLFF
TRBD2 | TRBJ2-7 | NA | TRBV20-1 | TGCAGTGCTAGTACGGGGGGTTCCACCTACGAGCAGTACTTC | CSASTGGSTYEQYF
TRBD2 | TRBJ2-1 | NA | TRBV6-5 | TGTGCCACCAACCCGGGGGGGCGGAATGAGCAGTTCTTC | CATNPGGRNEQFF
TRBD2 | TRBJ2-5 | NA | TRBV5-1 | TGCGCCAGCAGCGCAGATAGCGGGGGGGCCGGAGAGACCCAGTACTTC | CASSADSGGAGETQYF
TRBD1 | TRBJ1-5 | NA | TRBV6-5 | TGTGCCAGCAGTCCTCGGACAGGATCTAGGCAGCCCCAGCATTTT | CASSPRTGSRQPQHF
NA | TRBJ1-1 | NA | TRBV9 | TGTGCCAGCAGCGTAGCGGACACTGAAGCTTTCTTT | CASSVADTEAFF
TRBD1 | TRBJ1-6 | NA | TRBV6-6 | TGTGCCAGCAGTCTCCAGGGGGCGTATTCACCCCTCCACTTT | CASSLQGAYSPLHF
NA | TRBJ1-4 | few | TRBV6-5 | TGTGCCACGCAAAGAGAGGGACTGTTTTTT | CATQREGLFF
TRBD1 | TRBJ1-3 | once | TRBV5-5 | TGTGCCAGCAGCCGTTCTCCGGGACAGGGGTCTCTTGGGAACACCATATATTTT | CASSRSPGQGSLGNTIYF
NA | TRBJ2-7 | few | TRBV28 | TGTGCCAGCAGTTTGCGGCAGGGGAATTGGGAGCAGTACTTC | CASSLRQGNWEQYF
NA | TRBJ1-5 | few | TRBV15 | TGTGCCACCAGCAGAGCCCGGGACTACAATCAGCCCCAGCATTTT | CATSRARDYNQPQHF
TRBD1 | TRBJ1-1 | NA | TRBV2 | TGTGCCAGCAGCAGACAGGGGATGGGAACTGAAGCTTTCTTT | CASSRQGMGTEAFF
NA | TRBJ1-6 | NA | TRBV6-5 | TGTGCCAGCAGTTACCGAATGACAGGTGAAAATTCACCCCTCCACTTT | CASSYRMTGENSPLHF
TRBD2 | TRBJ2-3 | few | TRBV5-1 | TGCGCCAGCAGCTTGGGGCTCGGACTAGCTTCCGCAGATACGCAGTATTTT | CASSLGLGLASADTQYF
TRBD1 | TRBJ1-5 | NA | TRBV28 | TGTGCCAGCAGTTTCGATTATCTCTCCCGACAGGGTTTT | CASSFDYLSRQGF
NA | TRBJ1-2 | NA | TRBV3-1/TRBV3-2 | TGTGCCAGCAGCCAACAGGGTGGTTATGGCTACACCTTC | CASSQQGGYGYTF
NA | TRBJ2-7 | NA | TRBV18 | TGTGCCAGCTCACTTGCCGGGAACGACTACGAGCAGTACTTC | CASSLAGNDYEQYF
NA | TRBJ1-1 | NA | TRBV7-9 | TGTGCCAGCAGCGTACAGGGGAACACTGAAGCTTTCTTT | CASSVQGNTEAFF
NA | TRBJ1-5 | NA | TRBV28 | TGTGCCAGCAGCTTGAATCAGGGGCTGGGTCAGCCCCAGCATTTT | CASSLNQGLGQPQHF